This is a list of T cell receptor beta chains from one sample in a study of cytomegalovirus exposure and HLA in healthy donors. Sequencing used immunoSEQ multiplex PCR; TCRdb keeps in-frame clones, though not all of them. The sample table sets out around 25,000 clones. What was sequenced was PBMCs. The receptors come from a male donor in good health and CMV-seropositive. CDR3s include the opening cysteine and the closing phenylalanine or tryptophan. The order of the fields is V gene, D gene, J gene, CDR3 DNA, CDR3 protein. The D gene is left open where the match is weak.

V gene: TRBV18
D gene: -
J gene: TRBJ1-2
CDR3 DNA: TGTGCCAGCTCACCGCGGGAGGCTTATGGCTACACCTTC
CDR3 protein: CASSPREAYGYTF

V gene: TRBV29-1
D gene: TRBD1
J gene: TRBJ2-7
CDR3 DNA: TGCAGCGCCCGACCGGGACAGGGACTCTCCTACGAGCAGTACTTC
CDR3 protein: CSARPGQGLSYEQYF

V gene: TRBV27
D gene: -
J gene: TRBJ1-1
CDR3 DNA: TGTGCCAGCAGGACGGGGAACACTGAAGCTTTCTTT
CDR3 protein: CASRTGNTEAFF

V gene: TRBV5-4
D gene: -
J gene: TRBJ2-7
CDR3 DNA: TGTGCCAGCAGCTCCGGCCCCGACAGAAGGGGGACCTACGAGCAGTACTTC
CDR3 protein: CASSSGPDRRGTYEQYF

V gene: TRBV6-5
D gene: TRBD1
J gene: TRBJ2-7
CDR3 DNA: TGTGCCAGCAGACCTGACAGGGGGACCTACGAGCAGTACTTC
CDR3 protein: CASRPDRGTYEQYF

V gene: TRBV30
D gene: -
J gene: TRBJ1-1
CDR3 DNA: TGTGCCTGTTATTCAAGGCAGGCTGGCCGACACACTGAAGCTTTCTTT
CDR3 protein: CACYSRQAGRHTEAFF

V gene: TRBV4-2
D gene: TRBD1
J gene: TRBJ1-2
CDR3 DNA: TGTGCCAGCAGCCAAGATGGTGGACAGGGGATCGACTATGGCTACACCTTC
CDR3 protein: CASSQDGGQGIDYGYTF

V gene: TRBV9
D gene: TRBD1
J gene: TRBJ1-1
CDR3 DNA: TGTGCCAGCAGCAGGACAGGGAGGGAATACCAAGCTTTCTTT
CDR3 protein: CASSRTGREYQAFF

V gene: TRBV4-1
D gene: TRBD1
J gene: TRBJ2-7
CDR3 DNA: TGCGCCAGCAGCCTTAGGGGACAGGGGAATAGCGAGCAGTACTTC
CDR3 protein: CASSLRGQGNSEQYF

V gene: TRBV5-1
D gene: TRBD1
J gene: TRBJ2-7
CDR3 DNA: TGCGCCAGCAGCCCCCGACAGGGTAGTATCGACGAGCAGTACTTC
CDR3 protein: CASSPRQGSIDEQYF